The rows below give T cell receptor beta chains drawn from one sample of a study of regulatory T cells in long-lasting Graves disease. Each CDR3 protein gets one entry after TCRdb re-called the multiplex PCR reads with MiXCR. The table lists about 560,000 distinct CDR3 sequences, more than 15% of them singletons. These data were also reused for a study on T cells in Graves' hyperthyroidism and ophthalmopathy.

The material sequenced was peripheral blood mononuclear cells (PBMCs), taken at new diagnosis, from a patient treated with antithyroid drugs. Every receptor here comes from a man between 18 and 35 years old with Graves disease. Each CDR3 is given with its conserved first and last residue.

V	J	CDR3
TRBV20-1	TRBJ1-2	CSAALMPGEGGYGYTF
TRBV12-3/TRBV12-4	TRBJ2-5	CASTKGGIQETQYF
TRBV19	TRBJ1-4	CASNQRGGTNEKLFF
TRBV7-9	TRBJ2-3	CASSPDRRPDTQYF
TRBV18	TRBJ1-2	CASSRNKGSDGYTF
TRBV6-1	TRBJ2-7	CASNSGSGFHEQYF
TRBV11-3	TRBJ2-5	CASSSGAGVGQETQYF
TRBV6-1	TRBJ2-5	CANLGSEQETQYF
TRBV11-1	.	CASSLASGTGTQYF
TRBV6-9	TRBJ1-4	CASSYSRGFAEKLFF
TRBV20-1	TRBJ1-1	CSARGTAENTEAFF
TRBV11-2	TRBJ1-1	CASISFQDSKEAFF
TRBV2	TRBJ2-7	CASIRSQGAYEQYF
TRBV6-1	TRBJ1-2	CASKKDGGYGGYTF
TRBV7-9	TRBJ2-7	CASSSNKGTSGTYEQYF
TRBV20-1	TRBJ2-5	CSAFLGGPSNQETQYF
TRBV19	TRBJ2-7	CASSPRKGGIYEQYF
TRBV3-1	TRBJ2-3	CASGVSDTQYF
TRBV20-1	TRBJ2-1	CSASASVGNEQFF
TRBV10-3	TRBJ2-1	CAISESGGGNEQFF
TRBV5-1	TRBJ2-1	CASSEVGLDEQFF
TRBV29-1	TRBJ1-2	CSVAANYGYTF
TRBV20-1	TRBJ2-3	CSARDLVGLADTDTQYF
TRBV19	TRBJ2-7	CASSIGGSSGYEQYF